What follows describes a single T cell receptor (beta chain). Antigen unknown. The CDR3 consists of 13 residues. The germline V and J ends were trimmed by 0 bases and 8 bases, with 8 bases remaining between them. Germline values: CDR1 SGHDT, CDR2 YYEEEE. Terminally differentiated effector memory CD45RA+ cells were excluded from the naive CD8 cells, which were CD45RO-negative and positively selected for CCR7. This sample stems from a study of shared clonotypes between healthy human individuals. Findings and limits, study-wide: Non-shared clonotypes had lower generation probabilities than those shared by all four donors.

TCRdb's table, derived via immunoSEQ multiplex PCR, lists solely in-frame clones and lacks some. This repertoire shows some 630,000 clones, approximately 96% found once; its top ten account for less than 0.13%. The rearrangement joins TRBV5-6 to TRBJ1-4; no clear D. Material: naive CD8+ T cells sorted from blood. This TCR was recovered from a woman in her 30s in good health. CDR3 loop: CASSLGAGEKLFF. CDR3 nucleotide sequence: TGTGCCAGCAGCTTGGGTGCGGGAGAAAAACTGTTTTTT.